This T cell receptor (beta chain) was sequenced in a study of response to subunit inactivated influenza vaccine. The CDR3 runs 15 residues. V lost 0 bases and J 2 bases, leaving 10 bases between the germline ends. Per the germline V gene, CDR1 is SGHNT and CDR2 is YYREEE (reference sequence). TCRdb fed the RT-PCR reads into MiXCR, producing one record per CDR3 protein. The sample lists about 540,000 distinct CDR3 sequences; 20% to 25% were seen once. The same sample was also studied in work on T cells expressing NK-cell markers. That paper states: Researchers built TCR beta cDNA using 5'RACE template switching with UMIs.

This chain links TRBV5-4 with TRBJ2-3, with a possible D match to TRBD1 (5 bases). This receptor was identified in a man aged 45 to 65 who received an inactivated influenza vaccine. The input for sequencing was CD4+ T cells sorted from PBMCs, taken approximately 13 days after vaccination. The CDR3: CASSLVRAPTDTQYF. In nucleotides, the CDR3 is TGTGCCAGCAGCTTGGTCAGGGCCCCCACAGATACGCAGTATTTT. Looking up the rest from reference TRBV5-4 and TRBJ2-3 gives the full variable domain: ETGVTQSPTHLIKTRGQQVTLRCSSQSGHNTVSWYQQALGQGPQFIFQYYREEENGRGNFPPRFSGLQFPNYSSELNVNALELDDSALYLCASSLVRAPTDTQYFGPGTRLTVL.